Below are 10 T cell receptor beta chains sequenced from a single sample in a study of vaccination effects on CD4 cells after COVID-19. Assay: immunoSEQ multiplex PCR; the TCRdb copy retains only in-frame clones and omits some. In the table there are about 45,000 clones, roughly four fifths of which are singletons. Before any sequencing was done, the ViraFEST assay used viral peptide pools to expand antigen-specific CD4+ T cells. Cells that had been cultured for less than eleven days were the source of isolated CD4+ T cells. Vaccinees lacked prior SARS-CoV-2 infection and tested negative for nucleocapsid antibodies. Their specific antigens are unknown. The source material was CD4+ T cells from PBMCs cultured with SARS-CoV-2 spike peptides, sampled before COVID-19 vaccination. Receptors were obtained from a human donor who received a COVID-19 vaccine.

The CDR3 region has the DNA TGTGCCAGCAGCTTTAAATCTGGAGATACGCAGTATTTT. Translation gives CASSFKSGDTQYF. The rearrangement links TRBV7-9 to TRBJ2-3; D remains ambiguous. The germline V gene encodes CDR1 SEHNR and CDR2 FQNEAQ (reference sequence). V lost 3 bases to trimming and J lost 5 bases, with 9 bases between them. The CDR3 is 13 residues long.

The chain combines TRBV2 with TRBJ1-5, with D possibly TRBD1 on 6 matching bases. V lost 4 bases, J lost 2 bases, and 9 bases lay in between. The V gene's germline CDR1 is SNHLY and CDR2 FYNNEI. The CDR3 length is 14 residues. The CDR3 loop is CASSGGLRNQPQHF. The DNA for the CDR3 is TGTGCCAGCAGTGGGGGGCTGCGCAATCAGCCCCAGCATTTT.

This rearrangement joins TRBV7-3 to TRBJ2-6; TRBD2 matches at 16 bases. Germline CDR1 is SGHTA and CDR2 is FQGTGA. The V segment lost 9 bases and the J segment 2 bases; nucleotides outside the gene matches: 4. There are 17 residues in the CDR3. Here the CDR3 reads CASGTSGGATGANVLTF. CDR3 DNA: TGTGCCAGTGGGACTAGCGGGGGGGCAACTGGGGCCAACGTCCTGACTTTC.

The chain links TRBV6-5 to TRBJ2-5; 7 nucleotides agree with TRBD1. Trimming cost V 5 bases and J 6 bases; bases outside gene matches: 6. This CDR3 has 13 amino acids. In germline, CDR1 is MNHEY, CDR2 SVGAGI. The CDR3 reads CASSPDRDQTQYF. For the CDR3, the DNA is TGTGCCAGCAGTCCCGACAGGGACCAGACCCAGTACTTC.

This chain uses TRBV6-6 with TRBJ2-2; TRBD2 aligns across 10 bases. This CDR3 spans 15 amino acids. J was trimmed by 7 bases and V by 2 bases; bases with no gene match: 4. CDR1 is MNHNY and CDR2 is SVGAGI in the germline V gene (reference sequence). This CDR3 reads CASSYGSGGDGELFF. The CDR3 DNA reads as TGTGCCAGCAGTTACGGGAGCGGGGGGGACGGGGAGCTGTTTTTT.

The chain couples TRBV6-2 or TRBV6-3 to TRBJ1-2; no definite D call. Trimming took 6 bases from V and 8 from J, leaving 25 bases between them. CDR1 is MNHEY and CDR2 is SVGEGT in the germline V gene. The CDR3 totals 16 residues. The CDR3 region is CASSSIGRQKLWGYTF. The CDR3 DNA follows: TGTGCCAGCAGCTCCATTGGGCGGCAGAAGCTTTGGGGCTACACCTTC.

The rearrangement joins TRBV5-1 to TRBJ2-5, with 8 nucleotides matching TRBD1. The CDR3 length is 15 residues. Germline loops: CDR1 SGHRS, CDR2 YFSETQ. V was pared by 4 bases and J by 5 bases, with 10 bases of the junction left unmatched. CDR3 DNA sequence: TGCGCCAGCAGCGTACGGACAGGGAGACCGGAGACCCAGTACTTC. Translating it yields CASSVRTGRPETQYF.

The V gene is TRBV6-2 or TRBV6-3, the J gene TRBJ1-5; maybe TRBD1 (5 bases). Germline V gene data show CDR1 as MNHEY and CDR2 as SVGEGT. The CDR3 is 13 residues long. The V end lost 5 bases, the J end lost 6 bases, and 11 bases lay between the germline ends. CDR3 sequence reads: CASSQARAQPQHF. The CDR3 coding sequence is TGTGCCAGCAGTCAAGCCAGGGCTCAGCCCCAGCATTTT.

The gene calls are TRBV18 and TRBJ1-1; D gene ambiguous. The V gene's germline CDR1 is KGHSH and CDR2 LQKENI. Trimming cost V 5 bases and J 4 bases, with 8 bases left between them. The length of the CDR3 is 12 residues. The CDR3 loop reads CASSARTTEAFF. In DNA form, the CDR3 reads TGTGCCAGCTCAGCCAGGACCACTGAAGCTTTCTTT.

The CDR3 DNA sequence: TGTGCCAGCAGCCGGACAGGGGTTTCGGGGCAGTTCTTC. It is translated as CASSRTGVSGQFF. V gene TRBV7-2 combines with J gene TRBJ2-1; 9 nucleotides align to TRBD1. The CDR3 contains 13 residues. Trimming removed 5 bases from V and 12 bases from J; junction bases left unmatched: 8. Germline loops: CDR1 SGHTA, CDR2 FQGNSA.